The 7 T cell receptor beta chains listed next were all sequenced from one sample in a study of blood T cell repertoires in COVID-19 (dated by TCRdb to 2018 to 2020). Receptor amplification or capture employed the immunoSEQ multiplex PCR assay. Held by TCRdb, this immuneACCESS table contains in-frame sequences only and omits some clones. Under half of the omission traces to an unresolved V gene where checked; the cause of the rest is unknown. The table for this sample lists roughly 200,000 clones; 85% of them were counted only once. The top ten clones comprise about 17% of the sample. The sample consisted of PBMCs or T cells enriched from blood (not recorded which). These receptors were taken from a man aged 40-49 years who had recovered from COVID-19.

The rearrangement links TRBV19 to TRBJ2-7; the match to TRBD2 covers 8 bases. The ends lost 0 bases at V and 3 bases at J; junction bases unmatched: 10. CDR1 and CDR2 (germline): LNHDA, SQIVND (reference sequence). The CDR3 consists of 17 residues. The CDR3 here is CASSIDHRREVHYEQYF. The CDR3 nucleotides read TGTGCCAGTAGTATAGATCATCGGCGGGAGGTCCACTACGAGCAGTACTTC.

This clone appeared once. This sequence joins TRBV6-6 and TRBJ2-5; 14 nucleotides align to TRBD2. Germline CDR1 MNHNY, CDR2 SVGAGI (reference sequence). The CDR3 runs 15 residues. V trimming: 5 bases; J trimming: 3 bases; junction bases outside the gene matches: 2. DNA of the CDR3: TGTGCCAGCAGTCGACTAGCGGGAGGGGAAGAGACCCAGTACTTC. Its translation is CASSRLAGGEETQYF.

This clone occurred once. V and J are TRBV6-2 or TRBV6-3 and TRBJ2-3, with 12 bases lining up with TRBD2. Trimming removed 0 bases from V and 6 bases from J; junction bases left unmatched: 7. The CDR3 contains 17 residues. Per germline, CDR1 MNHEY and CDR2 SVGEGT. This CDR3 reads CASSYSLTSGSGDTQYF. The CDR3 nucleotides read TGTGCCAGCAGTTACTCGTTGACTAGCGGGAGCGGCGATACGCAGTATTTT.

This clone showed up just a few times. V gene TRBV6-5 combines with J gene TRBJ1-2; 7 nucleotides agree with TRBD1. CDR3 size: 13 residues. The germline CDR1 and CDR2 sequences are MNHEY and SVGAGI. V lost 6 bases, J lost 9 bases, and 10 bases stayed unmatched. CDR3 amino acids: CASSLQPGQSYTF. The CDR3 DNA is TGTGCCAGCAGCCTTCAACCGGGACAGAGCTACACCTTC.

The chain carries TRBV4-2 and TRBJ1-2, with a tentative D call TRBD1 (5 bases). Trimming removed 3 bases from V and 8 bases from J, with 16 bases in between. The CDR3 covers 14 residues. CDR1 is LGHNA, CDR2 YNFKEQ, per germline. The CDR3 DNA follows: TGTGCCAGCAGCCAGCTTGGGCAGGGAAACGGCTACACCTTC. Protein sequence: CASSQLGQGNGYTF.

The chain has TRBV18 and TRBJ2-5, with D perhaps matching TRBD2 (6 bases). Trimming took 4 bases from V and 2 from J, leaving 14 bases between them. Germline assignment: CDR1 KGHSH and CDR2 LQKENI. The CDR3 has 15 residues. CDR3: CASSRRASAQETQYF. In nucleotides, the CDR3 is TGTGCCAGCTCACGTAGAGCTAGCGCGCAAGAGACCCAGTACTTC. Complete variable domain (other parts from reference TRBV18 and TRBJ2-5): NAGVMQNPRHLVRRRGQEARLRCSPMKGHSHVYWYRQLPEEGLKFMVYLQKENIIDESGMPKERFSAEFPKEGPSILRIQQVVRGDSAAYFCASSRRASAQETQYFGPGTRLLVL.

The chain combines TRBV2 with TRBJ2-3, with TRBD1 matching 11 bases. Looked up from germline, CDR1 is SNHLY and CDR2 is FYNNEI. CDR3 length: 15 amino acids. After removal of 4 bases from V and 5 bases from J, the junction contained 5 bases not matched to a gene. CDR3 sequence (DNA): TGTGCCAGCAGTGGCCTGGGGACAGGGGGAGATACGCAGTATTTT. Protein product: CASSGLGTGGDTQYF.